This TCR beta chain is from a study of vaccination effects on CD4 cells after COVID-19. Trimming cost V 4 bases and J 6 bases, with 10 bases left between them. The CDR3 covers 12 residues. Germline V gene data show CDR1 as SGHAT and CDR2 as FQNNGV. With respect to this clone: Its antigen remains unidentified.

Within the ViraFEST assay, antigen-specific CD4+ T cells underwent expansion with viral peptide pools prior to sequencing. After less than 11 days in culture, the CD4+ T cells were isolated. Nucleocapsid antibodies were negative in the vaccine recipients, who had never had SARS-CoV-2 infection. The method was immunoSEQ multiplex PCR; TCRdb's version includes in-frame clones alone and lacks a portion of them. There are tens of thousands of clones in the sample; 75% to 80% occur only once, and approximately 6% lies in the top ten. The material was CD4+ T cells from PBMCs cultured with HCoV-OC43 spike peptides, obtained before COVID-19 vaccination. This sample's subset: HCoV-OC43 spike overlapping peptide pool stimulation. This receptor was obtained from a human donor who received a COVID-19 vaccine. The V call is TRBV11-2, the J call TRBJ2-7; D uncertain. The CDR3 reads CASSSRGGEQYV. In DNA form, the CDR3 reads TGTGCCAGCAGCTCTAGAGGCGGCGAGCAGTACGTC.